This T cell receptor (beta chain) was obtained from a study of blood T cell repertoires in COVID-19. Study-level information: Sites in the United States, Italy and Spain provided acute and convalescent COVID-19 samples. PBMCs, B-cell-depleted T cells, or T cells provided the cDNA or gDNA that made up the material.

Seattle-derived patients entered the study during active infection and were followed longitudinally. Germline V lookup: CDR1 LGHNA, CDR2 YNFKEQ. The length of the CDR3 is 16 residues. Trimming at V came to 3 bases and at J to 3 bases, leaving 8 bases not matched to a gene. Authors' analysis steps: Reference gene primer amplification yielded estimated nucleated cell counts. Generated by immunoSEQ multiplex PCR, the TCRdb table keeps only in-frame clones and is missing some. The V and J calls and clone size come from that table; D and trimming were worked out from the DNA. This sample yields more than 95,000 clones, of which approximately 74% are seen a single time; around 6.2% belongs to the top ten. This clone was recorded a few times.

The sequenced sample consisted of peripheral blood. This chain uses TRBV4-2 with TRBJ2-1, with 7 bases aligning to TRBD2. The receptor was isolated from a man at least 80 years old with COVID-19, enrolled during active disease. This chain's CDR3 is CASSHLDGTIYNEQFF. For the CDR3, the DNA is TGTGCCAGCAGCCATCTCGACGGGACTATCTACAATGAGCAGTTCTTC.